This T cell receptor (beta chain) appears in the sequencing data of a study of T-cell memory formation after mild COVID-19. Study-wide results and limits: Second-wave clones reaching peak frequency on day 37 lacked confirmed SARS-CoV-2 specificity.

V was cut by 6 bases and J by 3 bases, with 17 bases left in between. The CDR3 consists of 15 residues. CDR1 and CDR2 (germline): DFQATT, SNEGSKA (reference sequence). Turning to this clonotype: Its cognate antigen is unknown.

TCRdb redid the calling of the 5' RACE reads with MiXCR, one entry per CDR3 protein. The repertoire includes roughly 400,000 distinct CDR3 sequences, 24% of them detected once, and around 8.8% sits in the top ten. The specimen sequenced was PBMCs or a T cell subset sorted from them (not recorded which). The chain uses TRBV20-1 and TRBJ1-4, with D maybe TRBD1 (5 bases). This clonotype was obtained from an adult woman who had mild COVID-19 (a few samples of this study predate the infection). Cell type and time point are not known. CDR3 in amino acids: CSALDFQGANEKLFF. In DNA, the CDR3 is TGCAGTGCCCTCGATTTCCAGGGAGCTAATGAAAAACTGTTTTTT.